This is a list of T cell receptor beta chains from one sample in a study of CD8 T cells in ankylosing spondylitis. One entry per CDR3 protein results from TCRdb running MiXCR on the 5' RACE reads. Here the sample spans around 770,000 distinct CDR3 sequences, 12% being singletons. Sequenced sample: blood, either unsorted or a sorted T cell fraction (not recorded which). The origin of the receptors is a male donor with ankylosing spondylitis. Both conserved end residues are part of each CDR3. D genes are given only for firm matches. Clone size is shown for a subset of rows, as once, few, many or a class of expanded clone.

j_call,clone_size,v_call,d_call,cdr3_aa,cdr3_nt
TRBJ2-6,few,TRBV18,NA,CASSPLGAGANVLTF,TGTGCCAGCTCACCACTGGGGGCTGGGGCCAACGTCCTGACTTTC
TRBJ2-7,NA,TRBV28,TRBD2,CASSLTSGGKREQYF,TGTGCCAGCAGTTTGACTAGCGGGGGGAAGCGCGAGCAGTACTTC
TRBJ1-2,few,TRBV5-6,NA,CASTLRMLDGGYTF,TGTGCCAGCACCTTGAGGATGTTGGATGGTGGCTACACCTTC
TRBJ2-3,few,TRBV20-1,TRBD2,CSATSHRLAGSTDTQYF,TGCAGTGCTACATCCCACCGACTAGCGGGAAGCACAGATACGCAGTATTTT
TRBJ2-1,few,TRBV24-1,TRBD1,CATSDPGTGGDNEQFF,TGTGCCACCAGTGATCCCGGGACAGGGGGGGACAATGAGCAGTTCTTC
TRBJ2-3,few,TRBV20-1,TRBD2,CSARGPQTTSGSKSSTDTQYF,TGCAGTGCTAGAGGGCCACAGACTACTAGCGGGAGTAAATCTAGCACAGATACGCAGTATTTT
TRBJ2-5,NA,TRBV4-3,NA,CASSQGRLVVETQYF,TGCGCCAGCAGCCAAGGTCGTCTAGTAGTGGAGACCCAGTACTTC
TRBJ2-7,many,TRBV7-2,NA,CASSLGTAIYEQYF,TGTGCCAGCAGCTTAGGGACAGCGATCTACGAGCAGTACTTC
TRBJ1-1,NA,TRBV20-1,NA,CSASSGSDTEAFF,TGCAGTGCTAGTTCCGGGTCGGACACTGAAGCTTTCTTT
TRBJ2-1,NA,TRBV6-2/TRBV6-3,NA,CASSYRVTREPYNEQFF,TGTGCCAGCAGTTACCGAGTCACACGAGAACCCTACAATGAGCAGTTCTTC
TRBJ2-5,many,TRBV20-1,NA,CSARHSGQETQYF,TGCAGTGCTAGACATAGCGGTCAAGAGACCCAGTACTTC
TRBJ1-6,few,TRBV18,NA,CASSRAINSPLHF,TGTGCCAGCTCACGGGCAATTAATTCACCCCTCCACTTT
TRBJ1-1,many,TRBV29-1,TRBD1,CSVDRASRGTEAFF,TGCAGCGTCGACAGGGCCTCGAGGGGCACTGAAGCTTTCTTT
TRBJ2-7,NA,TRBV30,TRBD1,CACMPLSGTGPYEQYF,TGTGCCTGCATGCCCCTTTCCGGGACAGGGCCCTACGAGCAGTACTTC
TRBJ2-1,many,TRBV10-3,NA,CAISEKRPGDEQFF,TGTGCCATCAGTGAAAAGCGTCCGGGGGATGAGCAGTTCTTC
TRBJ1-5,many,TRBV29-1,NA,CSVEVGAQDQPQHF,TGCAGCGTTGAAGTAGGGGCCCAAGATCAGCCCCAGCATTTT
TRBJ2-7,many,TRBV20-1,NA,CSAREGWSYYEQYF,TGCAGTGCTAGAGAGGGCTGGAGCTACTACGAGCAGTACTTC
TRBJ2-7,few,TRBV29-1,TRBD1,CSVEDLRGQGQYF,TGCAGCGTTGAAGATCTCAGGGGGCAAGGGCAGTACTTC
TRBJ1-6,NA,TRBV7-2,NA,CASSLLPGNSPLHF,TGTGCCAGCAGCTTACTCCCTGGGAATTCACCCCTCCACTTT
TRBJ2-7,NA,TRBV6-1,NA,CASSPGHRTEQYF,TGTGCCAGCAGTCCGGGACACCGAACAGAGCAGTACTTC
TRBJ1-6,NA,TRBV5-1,TRBD1,CASSAGQAYNSPLHF,TGCGCCAGCAGCGCCGGACAGGCCTATAATTCACCCCTCCACTTT
TRBJ2-7,many,TRBV7-9,NA,CASSSGRESSYEQYF,TGTGCCAGCAGCTCGGGACGGGAGAGCTCCTACGAGCAGTACTTC
TRBJ1-2,few,TRBV4-2,NA,CASSRDVGGENGYTF,TGTGCCAGCAGCCGAGACGTCGGGGGGGAAAATGGCTACACCTTC
TRBJ2-1,few,TRBV15,NA,CATSATRDSKKFF,TGTGCCACCAGCGCCACCCGGGACTCAAAGAAGTTCTTC
TRBJ2-7,NA,TRBV28,TRBD1,CASSLDRGTGEQYF,TGTGCCAGCAGTTTAGACAGGGGGACGGGGGAGCAGTACTTC
TRBJ2-2,few,TRBV5-1,TRBD1,CASSSQGEDTGELFF,TGCGCCAGCAGCTCACAGGGGGAGGACACCGGGGAGCTGTTTTTT
TRBJ1-5,few,TRBV7-2,NA,CASRTNRDQPQHF,TGTGCCAGCAGGACAAACAGGGATCAGCCCCAGCATTTT
TRBJ2-1,few,TRBV20-1,NA,CSARGRFRYNEQFF,TGCAGTGCTAGAGGGCGTTTCCGATACAATGAGCAGTTCTTC
TRBJ1-1,many,TRBV5-6,NA,CASSFVNQNTEAFF,TGTGCCAGCAGCTTTGTAAACCAGAACACTGAAGCTTTCTTT
TRBJ2-3,NA,TRBV29-1,TRBD2,CSVAKSLAGGTDTQYF,TGCAGCGTTGCTAAATCCCTAGCGGGAGGCACAGATACGCAGTATTTT
TRBJ2-4,NA,TRBV20-1,NA,CSARDPGVKNIQYF,TGCAGTGCTAGAGATCCGGGGGTCAAAAACATTCAGTACTTC
TRBJ1-5,many,TRBV29-1,NA,CSVGGGSNQPQHF,TGCAGCGTTGGTGGGGGGAGCAATCAGCCCCAGCATTTT
TRBJ2-5,few,TRBV4-3,TRBD1,CASSQEVGQGKETQYF,TGCGCCAGCAGCCAAGAAGTTGGACAGGGCAAAGAGACCCAGTACTTC
TRBJ2-1,NA,TRBV9,NA,CASSVSAYEYNEQFF,TGTGCCAGCAGCGTTAGCGCTTACGAGTACAATGAGCAGTTCTTC
TRBJ1-1,NA,TRBV27,NA,CASSLLARHRAAGEAFF,TGTGCCAGCAGTTTATTGGCCCGACACCGGGCCGCTGGAGAAGCTTTCTTT
TRBJ2-1,NA,TRBV20-1,TRBD2,CSAQGTSGENEQFF,TGCAGTGCTCAAGGGACTAGCGGGGAGAATGAGCAGTTCTTC
TRBJ2-3,many,TRBV29-1,TRBD2,CSYRSSGGRADTQYF,TGCAGCTACCGGTCGTCGGGCGGGAGAGCAGATACGCAGTATTTT
TRBJ2-5,NA,TRBV28,TRBD2,CASSLGLAGVLETQSF,TGTGCCAGCAGTTTAGGGCTAGCGGGAGTTCTAGAGACCCAGTCCTTC
TRBJ1-5,many,TRBV29-1,NA,CSVGLGSGNQPQHF,TGCAGCGTTGGATTAGGCAGTGGCAATCAGCCCCAGCATTTT
TRBJ2-2,few,TRBV7-2,NA,CASSFGSNTGELFF,TGTGCCAGCAGCTTTGGCTCGAACACCGGGGAGCTGTTTTTT
TRBJ2-3,NA,TRBV6-1,NA,CASSVMGAGFTDTQYF,TGTGCCAGCAGTGTAATGGGGGCGGGTTTTACAGATACGCAGTATTTT
TRBJ2-2,NA,TRBV14,NA,CASSQLAVAGELFF,TGTGCCAGCAGCCAGTTGGCTGTGGCCGGGGAGCTGTTTTTT
TRBJ2-3,NA,TRBV5-6,TRBD2,CASSLVSSGSINTQYF,TGTGCCAGCAGCTTGGTTTCCAGCGGGAGTATAAATACGCAGTATTTT
TRBJ2-5,few,TRBV20-1,NA,CSALGQIQETQYF,TGCAGTGCGCTCGGACAGATTCAAGAGACCCAGTACTTC
TRBJ2-7,few,TRBV6-1,NA,CASRRRDESSYEQYF,TGTGCCAGCAGACGCCGGGACGAGAGCTCCTACGAGCAGTACTTC
TRBJ1-2,NA,TRBV7-2,NA,CASSPRSGDPYGYTF,TGTGCCAGCAGCCCCAGAAGTGGAGATCCCTATGGCTACACCTTC
TRBJ1-1,many,TRBV7-2,TRBD1,CASSSGQGIWAFF,TGTGCCAGCAGCTCGGGACAGGGAATTTGGGCTTTCTTT
TRBJ1-5,NA,TRBV28,NA,CASSFGVLKPQHF,TGTGCCAGCAGTTTCGGGGTTTTGAAGCCCCAGCATTTT
TRBJ2-1,many,TRBV7-2,NA,CASSLGEYNEQFF,TGTGCCAGCAGCTTAGGAGAGTACAATGAGCAGTTCTTC